The rows below give T cell receptor beta chains drawn from one sample of a study of shared T cell receptors in the human thymus. Only in-frame clones appear in the TCRdb table, and some are missing; sequencing was by immunoSEQ multiplex PCR. The sample has 600,000 or so clones; more than 75% are singletons. This sample was shared with a second study, whose subject was human thymus T cells.

The material sequenced was thymocytes. The receptors were gathered from a boy younger than two with a congenital heart defect. Each CDR3 is given with its conserved first and last residue. D genes are given only for firm matches. Clone size appears in some rows only: once, few, many, or a class for an expanded clone.

d_call	j_call	clone_size	v_call	cdr3_nt	cdr3_aa
-	TRBJ1-1	-	TRBV6-6	TGTGCCAGCAGTCACAGGGCTGAAGCTTTCTTT	CASSHRAEAFF
-	TRBJ1-4	-	TRBV27	TGTGCCAGCAGTTTTCGGGCAGGGGTTTCTCGTGAAAAACTGTTTTTT	CASSFRAGVSREKLFF
-	TRBJ2-1	-	TRBV16	TGTGCCAGCAGCCGACTCTACTACAATGAGCAGTTCTTC	CASSRLYYNEQFF
TRBD2	TRBJ2-5	-	TRBV12-5	TGTGCTAGTGGTGTTTTTAGCGGGAGGGAGCAAGAGACCCAGTACTTC	CASGVFSGREQETQYF
TRBD2	TRBJ2-5	-	TRBV6-1	TGTGCCAGCAGTGAATGGGAGGGGCGTTACCAAGAGACCCAGTACTTC	CASSEWEGRYQETQYF
TRBD2	TRBJ2-7	-	TRBV6-5	TGTGCCAGCAGTTGGGGGGGGGACGAGCAGTACTTC	CASSWGGDEQYF
-	TRBJ1-3	-	TRBV28	TGTGCCAGCAGTTTAGAAGAAGGACAAAGCGACTCTGGAAACACCATATATTTT	CASSLEEGQSDSGNTIYF
-	TRBJ2-1	-	TRBV18	TGTGCCAGCTCACCCGGGTACGGTCCGATGAGGCTCTTC	CASSPGYGPMRLF
TRBD1	TRBJ1-2	-	TRBV25-1	TGTGCCAGCAGTGAATACCCCGACAGGGGTGGCTACACCTTC	CASSEYPDRGGYTF
-	TRBJ1-2	-	TRBV19	TGTGCCAGTAGTAGGCGGGGAGAGGGCTACACCTTC	CASSRRGEGYTF
TRBD1	TRBJ2-5	-	TRBV4-2	TGTGCCAGCAGCCAAGTGACGTTCAGGACAGGGGTGGCGGAGACCCAGTACTTC	CASSQVTFRTGVAETQYF
TRBD2	TRBJ2-2	-	TRBV19	TGTGCCAGTAGTCCACGGCTCTGGGAGGGGCGGGGGAACACCGGGGAGCTGTTTTTT	CASSPRLWEGRGNTGELFF
TRBD1	TRBJ1-5	-	TRBV6-1	TGTGCCAGCAGTGAAGCAAGGATCAGGGGGGATAATCAGCCCCAGCATTTT	CASSEARIRGDNQPQHF
TRBD1	TRBJ2-7	-	TRBV29-1	TGCAGCGCCGCTATGACAGGGGCGACGGGGGAGCAGTACTTC	CSAAMTGATGEQYF
-	TRBJ1-1	-	TRBV5-1	TGCGCCAGCAGCACGGACGGCGGGCACACTGAAGCTTTCTTT	CASSTDGGHTEAFF
-	TRBJ2-2	-	TRBV28	TGTGCCAGCAGTTGGCCGGCGGACACCGGGGAGCTGTTTTTT	CASSWPADTGELFF
TRBD1	TRBJ2-7	-	TRBV5-3	TGTGCCAGAAGCTCCGGAACGGACAGGAGCTACGAGCAGTACTTC	CARSSGTDRSYEQYF
TRBD1	TRBJ1-2	once	TRBV5-6	TGTGCCAGCAGCCTCGGACAGGGGCGAGTGATGGTGAACTATGGCTACACCTTC	CASSLGQGRVMVNYGYTF
-	TRBJ2-7	-	TRBV9	TGTGCCAGCAGCTCAAGAGAGGGTGGGGTCGAGCAGTACTTC	CASSSREGGVEQYF
-	TRBJ1-1	-	TRBV6-6	TGTGCCAGCAGTTATGGCGGGTTACGCGGGACCGAAGCTTTCTTT	CASSYGGLRGTEAFF
TRBD2	TRBJ2-1	-	TRBV25-1	TGTGCCAGCACGACTAGCGGGACCTACAATGAGCAGTTCTTC	CASTTSGTYNEQFF
-	TRBJ2-7	-	TRBV28	TGTGCCAGCAGTTCCGATCTGTGGGCATGGTGCTCCTACGAGCAGTACTTC	CASSSDLWAWCSYEQYF
-	TRBJ2-7	-	TRBV5-6	TGTGCCAGCAGCTTGTCTTTCGGGGGCGAGCAGTACTTC	CASSLSFGGEQYF
TRBD2	TRBJ2-1	-	TRBV6-1	TGTGCCAGCAGGGGTACCGACCGGGGGGGCAATGAGCAGTTCTTC	CASRGTDRGGNEQFF
TRBD2	TRBJ2-7	-	TRBV7-6	TGTGCCAGCAGCTCGCCGGGACTAGGAGACTACGAGCAGTACTTC	CASSSPGLGDYEQYF
-	TRBJ1-1	-	TRBV5-1	TGCGCCAGCAGCCCACGGGCAGGGGAGAACACTGAAGCTTTCTTT	CASSPRAGENTEAFF
-	TRBJ1-5	once	TRBV28	TGTGCCAGCAGTTTTACGGGGCAGCCCCAGCATTTT	CASSFTGQPQHF
-	TRBJ1-1	-	TRBV19	TGTGCCAGTAGTGCCAAACAAGCTACGGAGGCTTTCTTT	CASSAKQATEAFF
TRBD1	TRBJ1-6	-	TRBV15	TGTGCCACCAGCAGAGCCGACAGGGGTAGTTATTCCCCCCTCCACTTT	CATSRADRGSYSPLHF
TRBD1	TRBJ2-3	-	TRBV5-6	TGTGCCAGCAGCTCTGACAGGGCAAATACGCAGTATTTT	CASSSDRANTQYF
-	TRBJ2-7	-	TRBV5-1	TGCGCCAGCAGCTTTCAATCAGGGAACGAGCAGTACTTC	CASSFQSGNEQYF
-	TRBJ1-1	-	TRBV10-2	TGCGCCAGCAGTGAGGGACAAAGTGAAGCTTTCTTT	CASSEGQSEAFF
TRBD1	TRBJ2-7	-	TRBV27	TGTGCCAGCAGTTTAAGACAGGGGGGCTACTACGAGCAGTACTTC	CASSLRQGGYYEQYF
-	TRBJ1-3	-	TRBV14	TGTGCCAGCAGCCCAGAATCGGGTCCATCCCTTGGAAACACCATATATTTT	CASSPESGPSLGNTIYF
-	TRBJ1-1	-	TRBV20-1	TGCAGTGCTAGAGTGCCCGGGGGAGCTTTCTTT	CSARVPGGAFF
-	TRBJ1-1	-	TRBV11-2	TGTGCCAGCAGCCCTACCAGGAGGGGGAACACTGAAGCTTTCTTT	CASSPTRRGNTEAFF
TRBD1	TRBJ2-7	-	TRBV14	TGTGCCAGCAGCCAACGTGGGACAGGGCCCTACGAGCAGTACTTC	CASSQRGTGPYEQYF
TRBD2	TRBJ2-1	-	TRBV4-1	TGCGCCAGCAGCCAAGATGGGACTAGCGGGACCAACAATGAGCAGTTCTTC	CASSQDGTSGTNNEQFF
TRBD1	TRBJ1-5	-	TRBV7-2	TGTGCCAGCAGCTTCGACAGGGGCGGCAATCAGCCCCAGCATTTT	CASSFDRGGNQPQHF
-	TRBJ1-4	-	TRBV28	TGTGCCAGCAAGCGCGGGGCGAGAGTTGGGAAACTGTTTTTT	CASKRGARVGKLFF